A single sample gave rise to the 21 T cell receptor beta chains below, sequenced in a study of cytomegalovirus exposure and HLA in healthy donors (dated by TCRdb to 2016 to 2017). Preparation of the library involved the immunoSEQ multiplex PCR assay. TCRdb took this table from immuneACCESS and kept in-frame rearrangements with V and J called. Such tables lack part of the clones; where checked against another copy, unresolved V genes explain under half of the gap, and the rest is unexplained. The sample profile shows roughly 65,000 clones; about 89% of them were found once. Roughly 3.1% of the sample rests with the top ten. The sample taken for sequencing was PBMCs. The receptors were sampled from a young man in good health and CMV-seronegative.

The V call is TRBV7-3, the J call TRBJ2-2, with TRBD2 matching over 8 bases. In germline, CDR1 is SGHTA, CDR2 FQGTGA. The CDR3 runs 16 residues. V shed 1 base, J shed 5 bases, and the junction held 6 bases outside the gene matches. CDR3 loop: CASSLMAGGRTGELFF. DNA of the CDR3: TGTGCCAGCAGCTTAATGGCGGGAGGACGGACCGGGGAGCTGTTTTTT.

The genes are TRBV4-2 and TRBJ2-2; 9 bases agree with TRBD2. Germline values: CDR1 LGHNA, CDR2 YNFKEQ. With V trimmed by 4 bases and J by 4 bases, 4 bases remained unmatched. The CDR3 is made up of 15 amino acids. The CDR3 coding sequence is TGTGCCAGCAGCCTTAGCGGGAGCACCACCGGGGAGCTGTTTTTT. Protein: CASSLSGSTTGELFF.

For the CDR3, the DNA is TGTGCCAGCAGCTTGGCGGCAACTAATGAAAAACTGTTTTTT. It codes for CASSLAATNEKLFF. The chain uses TRBV5-4 and TRBJ1-4, with D hard to call. CDR3 length: 14 residues. Trimming left V 0 bases short and J 0 bases short, with 3 bases between. Germline V gene data show CDR1 as SGHNT and CDR2 as YYREEE (reference sequence).

V gene TRBV2 combines with J gene TRBJ2-1; possible D gene TRBD2, 5 bases. The V gene's germline CDR1 is SNHLY and CDR2 FYNNEI. The CDR3 is made up of 10 amino acids. V was cut by 6 bases and J by 10 bases, with 7 bases left in between. In DNA, the CDR3 is TGTGCCAGCAGCAAGCGGGAGCAGTTCTTC. This encodes CASSKREQFF.

The rearrangement links TRBV19 to TRBJ2-1; 8 bases line up with TRBD2. Germline assignment: CDR1 LNHDA and CDR2 SQIVND (reference sequence). Trimming cost V 3 bases and J 10 bases; bases outside gene matches: 8. The CDR3 runs to 14 residues. The CDR3 region is CASSIFGGEAEQFF. The CDR3 coding sequence is TGTGCCAGTAGTATCTTCGGGGGGGAAGCGGAGCAGTTCTTC.

This sequence joins TRBV18 and TRBJ1-5, with D maybe TRBD1 (6 bases). There are 14 residues in the CDR3. Between the trimmed V and J ends, which lost 2 bases and 5 bases, there was a span of 10 bases. The germline gives CDR1 KGHSH, CDR2 LQKENI. The CDR3 sequence is CASSPAAGDQPQHF. The CDR3 DNA reads as TGTGCCAGCTCACCAGCCGCAGGGGATCAGCCCCAGCATTTT.

This clone showed up just a few times. An end of the junction differs from the germline gene, which may be a read error. This chain joins TRBV10-3 and TRBJ2-7; 13 bases are a match to TRBD2. There are 18 residues in the CDR3. The germline V gene has CDR1 ENHRY and CDR2 SYGVKD. The chain's CDR3 is CAISVTGGLAGASNEQYF. The CDR3 DNA sequence: TGTGCCATCAGTGTCACAGGAGGACTAGCGGGAGCCTCCAACGAGCAGTACTTC.

J is TRBJ1-3 and V is TRBV30; 7 nucleotides agree with TRBD1. Trimming removed 4 bases from V and 0 bases from J; junction bases left unmatched: 12. The CDR3 spans 17 residues. CDR1 is GTSNPN, CDR2 SVGIG, per germline (reference sequence). CDR3 amino acids: CAWTRTGAPSSGNTIYF. CDR3 in DNA: TGTGCCTGGACAAGAACAGGGGCGCCGAGCTCTGGAAACACCATATATTTT.

This chain joins TRBV4-3 and TRBJ1-5, with D possibly being TRBD1 (6 bases). Trimming pared 1 base from V and 4 bases from J, leaving 14 bases between. The germline gives CDR1 LGHNA, CDR2 YSLEER. The CDR3 contains 16 residues. CDR3 residues: CASSQVRGIGNQPQHF. The CDR3 DNA follows: TGCGCCAGCAGCCAAGTTAGGGGGATAGGGAATCAGCCCCAGCATTTT.

As DNA, the CDR3 is TGTGCCATCAGCAGGGCAGGAGATAACACTGAAGCTTTCTTT. Encoded protein: CAISRAGDNTEAFF. The rearrangement links TRBV10-3 to TRBJ1-1, with D possibly TRBD1 on 5 matching bases. V shed 6 bases and J shed 2 bases, with 13 bases lying between them. CDR1 is ENHRY and CDR2 is SYGVKD in the germline V gene. The CDR3 is made up of 14 amino acids.

The chain recombines TRBV29-1 with TRBJ2-1; perhaps TRBD2 as D (6 bases). V dropped 4 bases and J dropped 3 bases, with 16 bases sitting between them. This CDR3 is 15 amino acids long. The germline gives CDR1 SQVTM, CDR2 ANQGSEA. The CDR3 coding sequence is TGCAGCGTTGGGGGAGGCAGACAGAACTACAATGAGCAGTTCTTC. This encodes CSVGGGRQNYNEQFF.

The chain links TRBV6-6 to TRBJ1-1; a possible D gene is TRBD1 (5 bases). The germline V gene has CDR1 MNHNY and CDR2 SVGAGI (reference sequence). V lost 3 bases and J 7 bases, leaving 9 bases between the germline ends. The CDR3 is made up of 12 amino acids. The CDR3 bases are TGTGCCAGCAGTTATAAGGGGCTTGAAGCTTTCTTT. Its translation is CASSYKGLEAFF.

V and J are TRBV6-5 and TRBJ2-7; 9 bases match TRBD2. The germline V gene encodes CDR1 MNHEY and CDR2 SVGAGI. V was clipped by 0 bases and J by 3 bases; unmatched bases: 6. The CDR3 has 16 residues. The CDR3 coding sequence is TGTGCCAGCAGTTACTCAATGGTAGCGGGAGTCTACGAGCAGTACTTC. Its translation is CASSYSMVAGVYEQYF.

The V call is TRBV28, the J call TRBJ2-2; 13 nucleotides align to TRBD2. The V gene end was trimmed by 3 bases and the J gene end by 1 base; junction bases not matched to a gene: 2. The CDR3 is 17 amino acids. Germline-derived CDR1 and CDR2 are MDHEN and SYDVKM. CDR3 residues: CASSFGTSGKNTGELFF. The CDR3 coding sequence is TGTGCCAGCAGTTTTGGGACTAGCGGGAAGAACACCGGGGAGCTGTTTTTT.

J is TRBJ2-1 and V is TRBV18; 8 nucleotides line up with TRBD2. V lost 10 bases, J lost 5 bases, and 13 bases stayed unmatched. The CDR3 loop spans 15 amino acids. Germline values: CDR1 KGHSH, CDR2 LQKENI. The CDR3 nucleotides read TGTGCCACCTTCACCGGCGGGAGGAGCAACAATGAGCAGTTCTTC. This gives the protein CATFTGGRSNNEQFF. Complete variable domain (other parts from reference TRBV18 and TRBJ2-1): NAGVMQNPRHLVRRRGQEARLRCSPMKGHSHVYWYRQLPEEGLKFMVYLQKENIIDESGMPKERFSAEFPKEGPSILRIQQVVRGDSAAYFCATFTGGRSNNEQFFGPGTRLTVL.

J is TRBJ1-5 and V is TRBV6-6; the match to TRBD1 covers 9 bases. This CDR3 has 15 residues. Germline lookup yields CDR1 MNHNY and CDR2 SVGAGI (reference sequence). Losses at the gene ends were 6 bases for V and 3 bases for J; bases not matched to a gene: 6. Here the CDR3 reads CASSRDRVTNQPQHF. The CDR3 DNA is TGTGCCAGCAGCCGGGACAGGGTTACCAATCAGCCCCAGCATTTT.

The chain employs TRBV19 and TRBJ2-1, with D possibly being TRBD2 (6 bases). V was shortened by 3 bases and J by 7 bases, with 19 bases between the two germline ends. The CDR3 contains 16 residues. Germline V CDR1 and CDR2: LNHDA, SQIVND (reference sequence). The CDR3, as DNA: TGTGCCAGTAGTATCTCCGGACTAACCGGGAGAAATGAGCAGTTCTTC. Its protein product is CASSISGLTGRNEQFF.

This clone qualifies as medium-sized. The J gene is TRBJ2-7, the V gene TRBV2; 9 nucleotides align to TRBD1. Germline values: CDR1 SNHLY, CDR2 FYNNEI. With 5 bases clipped from V and 6 bases from J, the junction kept 5 bases outside the gene matches. The CDR3 is made up of 13 amino acids. CDR3 amino acids: CASSLQGAGEQYF. The DNA of the CDR3 is TGTGCCAGCAGTCTACAGGGGGCGGGCGAGCAGTACTTC.

CDR3 bases: TGTGCCAGCAGGCTACAGGGGCTCGCAGATACGCAGTATTTT. Amino acids: CASRLQGLADTQYF. V usage is TRBV6-5 and J usage is TRBJ2-3, with TRBD1 matching 7 bases. CDR1 MNHEY and CDR2 SVGAGI come from the germline V gene. The CDR3 is 14 amino acids. V lost 6 bases to trimming and J lost 4 bases; unmatched junction nucleotides: 7.

The V gene is TRBV5-6, the J gene TRBJ2-1; 7 bases are shared with TRBD2. Per the germline V gene, CDR1 is SGHDT and CDR2 is YYEEEE. J gave up 7 bases and V 6 bases, and 10 bases lay outside the gene matches. The CDR3 length is 14 residues. CDR3 loop: CASTSPAGVNEQFF. CDR3 bases: TGTGCCAGCACCTCGCCCGCGGGAGTGAATGAGCAGTTCTTC.

This chain joins TRBV4-1 and TRBJ2-7, with 8 positions matching TRBD1. This CDR3 spans 15 amino acids. The germline V gene encodes CDR1 MGHRA and CDR2 YSYEKL. V lost 3 bases to trimming and J lost 2 bases; unmatched junction nucleotides: 6. In nucleotides, the CDR3 is TGCGCCAGCAGCCAGTCAGGACAGGGACCCTACGAGCAGTACTTC. This translates into CASSQSGQGPYEQYF.